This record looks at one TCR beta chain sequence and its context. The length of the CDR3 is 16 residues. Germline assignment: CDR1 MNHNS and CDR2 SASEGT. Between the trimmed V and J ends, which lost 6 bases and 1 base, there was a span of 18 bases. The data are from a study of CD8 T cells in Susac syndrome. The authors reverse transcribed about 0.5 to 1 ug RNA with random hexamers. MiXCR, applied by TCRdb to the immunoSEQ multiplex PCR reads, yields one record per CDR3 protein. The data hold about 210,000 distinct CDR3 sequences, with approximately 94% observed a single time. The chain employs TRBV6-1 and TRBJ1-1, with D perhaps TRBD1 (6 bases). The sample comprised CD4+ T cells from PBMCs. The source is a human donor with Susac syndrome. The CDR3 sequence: CASSQFTGRSNTEAFF. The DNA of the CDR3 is TGTGCCAGCAGCCAATTTACAGGGCGATCGAACACTGAAGCTTTCTTT.